This passage covers 27 T cell receptor beta chains from one sample sequenced in a study of T cells after yellow fever vaccination (dated by TCRdb to about 2019). The treatment or condition label, as the study defines it: live attenuated yellow fever vaccine strain. Libraries were prepared through 5' RACE. The reads were generated on an Illumina HiSeq 2500. The raw public reads went through TCRdb reprocessing: fastp at Q25, MiXCR clone calling, in-frame beta chains kept. When rows share a CDR3 protein, they turn into one entry using the most common DNA and genes. The table for this sample lists 60,000 to 95,000 distinct CDR3 sequences; about 7.2% of them were counted only once. Approximately 29% of the sample is held by the ten biggest clonotypes. The input for sequencing was CD8+ T cells sorted from PBMCs, taken roughly 10 days after the first yellow fever vaccination. Receptors originate from a man aged 18 to 35 who received the YFV17D yellow fever vaccine.

Only a few counts were recorded for this clonotype. The gene calls are TRBV28 and TRBJ2-3, with D maybe TRBD1 (6 bases). The CDR3 totals 14 residues. V lost 2 bases to trimming and J lost 2 bases, with 8 bases between them. The V gene's germline CDR1 is MDHEN and CDR2 SYDVKM. The CDR3 DNA reads as TGTGCCAGCAGTTTAAGGGACAACACAGATACGCAGTATTTT. Residues: CASSLRDNTDTQYF. The whole variable domain, filled in from reference TRBV28 and TRBJ2-3, reads DVKVTQSSRYLVKRTGEKVFLECVQDMDHENMFWYRQDPGLGLRLIYFSYDVKMKEKGDIPEGYSVSREKKERFSLILESASTNQTSMYLCASSLRDNTDTQYFGPGTRLTVL.

The chain couples TRBV6-2 or TRBV6-3 to TRBJ1-2, with no clear D. Germline lookup yields CDR1 MNHEY and CDR2 SVGEGT. V dropped 3 bases and J dropped 3 bases, with 11 bases sitting between them. The CDR3 extends over 14 amino acids. The CDR3 DNA reads as TGTGCCAGCAGTTATGGAGCTTCGTACTATGGCTACACCTTC. Protein product: CASSYGASYYGYTF.

This clonotype was detected ten times or more. V usage is TRBV5-6 and J usage is TRBJ1-5; D uncertain. The germline V gene has CDR1 SGHDT and CDR2 YYEEEE. This CDR3 is built from 14 residues. Deletions cut 0 bases from V and 2 bases from J, with 6 bases between. CDR3 coding DNA: TGTGCCAGCAGCTTGGCCCAGGGCAATCAGCCCCAGCATTTT. Its protein is CASSLAQGNQPQHF.

To note about this clonotype: A junction end diverges from the germline sequence, so it may reflect a read error. This rearrangement joins TRBV12-3 or TRBV12-4 to TRBJ2-5; no definite D call. This CDR3 contains 11 residues. The CDR3 coding sequence is TGTTCCAGCAGTTTGGAGGAGACCCAGTACTTC. It encodes CSSSLEETQYF.

The chain is built from TRBV9 and TRBJ1-4; D is uncertain. CDR1 and CDR2 from the germline V gene are SGDLS and YYNGEE. Trimming left V 4 bases short and J 2 bases short, with 18 bases between. This CDR3 is built from 17 residues. CDR3 DNA: TGTGCCAGCAGCCCTCAGTCGACGGAGCTTACTAATGAAAAACTGTTTTTT. Translating it yields CASSPQSTELTNEKLFF.

This clonotype was observed many times. This sequence joins TRBV5-5 and TRBJ2-7, with D possibly being TRBD1 (6 bases). The germline V gene encodes CDR1 SGHKS and CDR2 YYEKEE (reference sequence). Deletions cut 2 bases from V and 7 bases from J, with 16 bases between. The CDR3 covers 14 residues. The CDR3 DNA is TGTGCCAGCAGCTTCTGGGACACTTTTGGGGAGCAGTACTTC. Encoded protein: CASSFWDTFGEQYF.

This clonotype was detected a few times. The chain carries TRBV7-9 and TRBJ2-6, with 7 bases fitting TRBD1. CDR3 length equals 18 residues. Per the germline V gene, CDR1 is SEHNR and CDR2 is FQNEAQ (reference sequence). V was pared by 10 bases and J by 4 bases, with 19 bases of the junction left unmatched. CDR3 loop: CANPASETGLDGANVLTF. CDR3 DNA: TGTGCCAACCCCGCCTCTGAGACAGGGTTAGACGGGGCCAACGTCCTGACTTTC.

The chain combines TRBV4-1 with TRBJ2-3, with D tentatively TRBD1 (5 bases). The CDR3 runs to 15 residues. Germline lookup yields CDR1 MGHRA and CDR2 YSYEKL. V was clipped by 1 base and J by 4 bases, with 12 bases between them. The CDR3 DNA is TGCGCCAGCAGCCAAGGGACCAGGGAAGCAGATACGCAGTATTTT. This gives the protein CASSQGTREADTQYF.

In this sample, this clonotype turned up many times. The rearrangement joins TRBV12-3 or TRBV12-4 to TRBJ2-5; weak D call: TRBD1 (6 bases). Trimming cost V 5 bases and J 0 bases, with 10 bases left between them. The CDR3 length is 14 residues. CDR3 DNA sequence: TGTGCCAGCAGTCGCCGGGACAACCAAGAGACCCAGTACTTC. Encoded protein: CASSRRDNQETQYF.

This clonotype was found many times. The rearrangement uses TRBV20-1 and TRBJ2-7; 10 bases match TRBD1. The trim removed 5 bases at V and 0 bases at J, leaving 4 bases unmatched. This CDR3 comprises 14 residues. CDR1 and CDR2 (germline): DFQATT, SNEGSKA (reference sequence). The CDR3 coding sequence is TGCAGTGCTCCGAGACAGGGGGCCTCCTACGAGCAGTACTTC. Translating gives CSAPRQGASYEQYF.

The rearrangement links TRBV27 to TRBJ1-1; D is perhaps TRBD1 (5 bases). V gave up 5 bases and J gave up 4 bases, with 11 bases separating them. The CDR3 contains 13 residues. The germline gives CDR1 MNHEY, CDR2 SMNVEV (reference sequence). The CDR3 loop reads CASSAWGGTEAFF. The CDR3 DNA reads as TGTGCCAGCAGTGCCTGGGGGGGCACTGAAGCTTTCTTT.

V and J are TRBV5-6 and TRBJ2-5; perhaps D is TRBD1 or TRBD2 (5 bases each). The CDR3 has 15 amino acids. The germline gives CDR1 SGHDT, CDR2 YYEEEE. The V end was cut by 5 bases, the J end by 5 bases, with 19 bases between. CDR3 in amino acids: CASSEGAGVWETQYF. The CDR3 bases are TGTGCCAGCAGTGAAGGGGCGGGCGTCTGGGAGACCCAGTACTTC.

The gene calls are TRBV7-6 and TRBJ1-2, with 7 bases that match TRBD1. From germline, CDR1 is SGHVS and CDR2 FNYEAQ. The CDR3 loop spans 13 amino acids. V lost 4 bases, J lost 6 bases, and 5 bases stayed unmatched. The CDR3 DNA reads TGTGCCAGCAGCTCCGGGACAGCACATGGCTACACCTTC. It encodes CASSSGTAHGYTF.

To note about this clonotype: This may come from a read error, since a much larger clone is one base off. This chain links TRBV6-6 with TRBJ2-1; D not resolved. V was cut by 6 bases and J by 7 bases, with 13 bases left in between. This CDR3 comprises 13 residues. Germline lookup yields CDR1 MNHNY and CDR2 SVGAGI (reference sequence). CDR3 loop: CASSHGKVNEQFF. CDR3 bases: TGTGCCAGCAGCCATGGGAAAGTGAATGAGCAGTTCTTC.

This clonotype was seen repeatedly, ten times or more. V and J are TRBV5-1 and TRBJ2-7; 8 nucleotides align to TRBD2. Trimming cost V 1 base and J 5 bases; bases outside gene matches: 5. Germline V gives CDR1 SGHRS, CDR2 YFSETQ. The CDR3 loop spans 14 amino acids. The CDR3 DNA reads TGCGCCAGCAGCTTGCGGGGGGGGAAGAACGAGCAGTACTTC. This sequence encodes CASSLRGGKNEQYF. Based on the CDR3 plus reference TRBV5-1 and TRBJ2-7, the full variable domain is KAGVTQTPRYLIKTRGQQVTLSCSPISGHRSVSWYQQTPGQGLQFLFEYFSETQRNKGNFPGRFSGRQFSNSRSEMNVSTLELGDSALYLCASSLRGGKNEQYFGPGTRLTVT.

This clonotype came up a few times. This chain links TRBV27 with TRBJ2-3, with 8 bases identical to TRBD2. This CDR3 spans 17 amino acids. CDR1 and CDR2 (germline): MNHEY, SMNVEV (reference sequence). V shed 4 bases and J 2 bases; nucleotides not matched to a gene: 11. CDR3 sequence reads: CASSSVRAGGSTDTQYF. CDR3 DNA sequence: TGTGCCAGCAGTTCAGTCAGGGCGGGGGGTTCCACAGATACGCAGTATTTT.

Many counts were recorded for this clonotype. This chain links TRBV29-1 with TRBJ2-3, with TRBD2 matching 16 bases. The V gene's germline CDR1 is SQVTM and CDR2 ANQGSEA. Trimming took 6 bases from V and 0 from J; bases not matched to a gene: 6. CDR3 length: 17 amino acids. CDR3 in amino acids: CSVSGLAGGSSTDTQYF. CDR3 nucleotides: TGCAGCGTGTCGGGACTAGCGGGGGGGTCTAGCACAGATACGCAGTATTTT.

This clonotype was picked up a small number of times. The chain recombines TRBV9 with TRBJ2-4; perhaps TRBD1 as D (5 bases). The V gene lost 3 bases and the J gene lost 2 bases, with 9 bases spanning the gap. Per germline, CDR1 SGDLS and CDR2 YYNGEE. The CDR3 is made up of 14 amino acids. The CDR3 spells CASSGRGSKNIQYF. The CDR3 DNA reads as TGTGCCAGCAGCGGAAGGGGTTCCAAAAACATTCAGTACTTC.

This clonotype has a count of ten or more. The chain employs TRBV7-9 and TRBJ2-3; no reliable D call. The V gene's germline CDR1 is SEHNR and CDR2 FQNEAQ (reference sequence). The V end lost 5 bases, the J end lost 1 base, and 13 bases lay between the germline ends. This CDR3 spans 15 amino acids. This CDR3 reads CASSTQGAGTDTQYF. CDR3 DNA: TGTGCCAGCAGCACCCAAGGAGCAGGCACAGATACGCAGTATTTT.

This clonotype was counted a few times. The V gene is TRBV5-8, the J gene TRBJ2-5; 9 bases align to TRBD1. CDR3 length equals 17 residues. The germline gives CDR1 SGHTS, CDR2 YDEGEE. V gave up 4 bases and J gave up 7 bases; unmatched junction bases: 17. CDR3 DNA sequence: TGTGCCAGCAGCCCCTCGAGTCCCGGGACAGGGAGCCTGACCCAGTACTTC. It codes for CASSPSSPGTGSLTQYF.

This chain links TRBV19 with TRBJ2-1; weak D call: TRBD2 (5 bases). Germline CDR1 is LNHDA and CDR2 is SQIVND (reference sequence). CDR3 size: 14 residues. The V gene lost 5 bases and the J gene lost 8 bases, with 16 bases spanning the gap. CDR3 nucleotide sequence: TGTGCCAGTAGTCCCCATCCGGGGATGGATGAGCAGTTCTTC. Amino acids: CASSPHPGMDEQFF.

There are many counts of this clonotype. This chain joins TRBV20-1 and TRBJ1-1, with TRBD1 as a possible D gene (5 bases). CDR1 and CDR2 from the germline V gene are DFQATT and SNEGSKA (reference sequence). This CDR3 is built from 14 residues. Between the trimmed V and J ends, which lost 6 bases and 0 bases, there was a span of 14 bases. CDR3 residues: CSAPVEGMNTEAFF. For the CDR3, the DNA is TGCAGTGCCCCCGTAGAGGGGATGAACACTGAAGCTTTCTTT.

This clonotype was observed many times. The chain recombines TRBV7-9 with TRBJ2-1; unclear D gene. The V end was cut by 4 bases, the J end by 1 base, with 14 bases between. The CDR3 is 16 amino acids. Germline V gene data show CDR1 as SEHNR and CDR2 as FQNEAQ (reference sequence). The CDR3 protein is CASSSVGWRSYNEQFF. The CDR3, as DNA: TGTGCCAGCAGCTCGGTCGGGTGGCGGTCCTACAATGAGCAGTTCTTC.

The sample holds a few counts of this clonotype. The V call is TRBV6-5, the J call TRBJ2-7; D is unresolved. The germline V gene has CDR1 MNHEY and CDR2 SVGAGI. The CDR3 totals 11 residues. The ends were cut back, 5 bases at V and 4 bases at J, with 6 bases in the middle. The CDR3 protein is CASSTDYEQYF. The CDR3 DNA reads as TGTGCCAGCAGTACCGATTACGAGCAGTACTTC.

The DNA of the CDR3 is TGTGCCAGCAGCTTATGGCGGGGGTCCTCTACAGATACGCAGTATTTT. As protein: CASSLWRGSSTDTQYF. The chain links TRBV7-3 to TRBJ2-3; 7 bases match TRBD2. CDR3 length equals 16 residues. V lost 2 bases and J lost 3; bases outside the gene matches: 8. Germline V lookup: CDR1 SGHTA, CDR2 FQGTGA.

There are many counts of this clonotype. In DNA form, the CDR3 reads TGCGCCAGCAGCCAAGGGGGGCCGGGGCAAATATACAATGAGCAGTTCTTC. Encoded protein: CASSQGGPGQIYNEQFF. The rearrangement uses TRBV4-1 and TRBJ2-1; D may be TRBD1 (6 bases). The germline CDR1 and CDR2 sequences are MGHRA and YSYEKL. This CDR3 is 17 amino acids long. Trimming stripped 1 base from V and 4 bases from J, with 17 bases between.

Concerning this clonotype itself: A much more abundant neighbour one base away suggests this may be a read error. This rearrangement joins TRBV12-3 or TRBV12-4 to TRBJ2-3, with TRBD2 matching 10 bases. The CDR3 runs 18 residues. The CDR3 loop reads CTSSSSTLAGVRTDTQYF. CDR3 coding DNA: TGTACCAGCAGTTCATCCACGCTAGCGGGGGTGCGCACAGATACGCAGTATTTT.